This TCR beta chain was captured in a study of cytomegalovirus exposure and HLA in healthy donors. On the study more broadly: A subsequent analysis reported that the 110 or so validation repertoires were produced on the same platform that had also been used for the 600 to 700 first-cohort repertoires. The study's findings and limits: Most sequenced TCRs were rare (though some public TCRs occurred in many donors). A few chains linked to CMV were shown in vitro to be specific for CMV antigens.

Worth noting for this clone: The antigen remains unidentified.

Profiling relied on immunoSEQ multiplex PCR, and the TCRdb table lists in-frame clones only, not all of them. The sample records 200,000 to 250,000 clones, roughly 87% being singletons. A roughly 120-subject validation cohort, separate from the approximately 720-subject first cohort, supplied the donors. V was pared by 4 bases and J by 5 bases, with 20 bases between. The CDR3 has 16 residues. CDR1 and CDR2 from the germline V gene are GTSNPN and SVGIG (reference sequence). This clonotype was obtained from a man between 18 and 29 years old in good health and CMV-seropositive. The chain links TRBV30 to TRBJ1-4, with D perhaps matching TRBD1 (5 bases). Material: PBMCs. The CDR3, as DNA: TGTGCCTGGAACACAGGCGGACCGACCCGGAATGAAAAACTGTTTTTT. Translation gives CAWNTGGPTRNEKLFF. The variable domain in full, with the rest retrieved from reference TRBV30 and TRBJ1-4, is SQTIHQWPATLVQPVGSPLSLECTVEGTSNPNLYWYRQAAGRGLQLLFYSVGIGQISSEVPQNLSASRPQDRQFILSSKKLLLSDSGFYLCAWNTGGPTRNEKLFFGSGTQLSVL.